This paragraph reports one TCR beta chain. Then a second PCR, running roughly 6 to 11 cycles, was carried out with a sample-barcoded 5' primer and a J-beta primer mix. TCRdb analysed the 5' RACE reads with MiXCR anew, one entry per CDR3 protein. The sample carries about a million distinct CDR3 sequences, roughly 51% recorded once. This entry comes from a study of blood T cells in healthy people across ages. Study-level background: Template switching retrieved approximately one barcoded beta molecule for each two T cells.

The J segment lost 4 bases and the V segment lost 3 bases, leaving 12 bases of the junction unmatched. Germline assignment: CDR1 LGHNA and CDR2 YNFKEQ. This CDR3 has 17 residues. Sequencing used blood. The chain is built from TRBV4-2 and TRBJ2-3; 8 bases map to TRBD2. The sequence was collected from a woman aged 55-69 years in good health. The CDR3 DNA is TGTGCCAGCAGCCAGACCCCGGTAGCGGGATGGGCAGATACGCAGTATTTT. Residues: CASSQTPVAGWADTQYF.